This TCR beta chain was captured in a study of OX40 agonist ivuxolimab in advanced cancers. At the level of the study: Dose-escalation patients had hepatocellular carcinoma, melanoma, renal cell or head and neck cancer.

Systemic immunosuppression or autoimmune disease history was grounds to exclude patients. Only in-frame clones appear in the TCRdb table, and some are missing; sequencing was by immunoSEQ multiplex PCR. The repertoire holds around 59,000 clones, more than 75% seen once, with 1.1% in the top ten. This TCR came from an adult with an advanced solid tumor such as melanoma, head and neck, liver or kidney cancer. This material consisted of CD4+ or CD8+ T cells sorted from blood, taken in a trial of the OX40 agonist ivuxolimab.

The CDR3 reads CASRGQGAIYEQYF. DNA for the CDR3: TGTGCCAGCAGGGGACAGGGGGCGATCTACGAGCAGTACTTC. The chain combines TRBV2 with TRBJ2-7; 12 bases agree with TRBD1. Germline CDR1 reads SNHLY; CDR2 reads FYNNEI. The CDR3 contains 14 residues. J was trimmed by 3 bases and V by 6 bases; bases with no gene match: 3.